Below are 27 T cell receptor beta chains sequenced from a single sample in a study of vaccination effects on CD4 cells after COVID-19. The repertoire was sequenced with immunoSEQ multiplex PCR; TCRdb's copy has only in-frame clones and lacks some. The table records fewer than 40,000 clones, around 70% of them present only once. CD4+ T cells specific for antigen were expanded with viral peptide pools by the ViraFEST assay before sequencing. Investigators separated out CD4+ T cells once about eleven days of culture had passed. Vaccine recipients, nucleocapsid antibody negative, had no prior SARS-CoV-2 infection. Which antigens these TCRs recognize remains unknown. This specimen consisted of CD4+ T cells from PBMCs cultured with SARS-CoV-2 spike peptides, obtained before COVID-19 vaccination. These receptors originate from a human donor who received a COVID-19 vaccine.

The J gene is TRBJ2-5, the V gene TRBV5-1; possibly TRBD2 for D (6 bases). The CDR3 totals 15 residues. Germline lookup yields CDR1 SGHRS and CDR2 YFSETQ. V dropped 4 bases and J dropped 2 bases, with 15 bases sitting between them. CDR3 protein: CASSLSGGGQETQYF. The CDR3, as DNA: TGCGCCAGCAGCCTCTCCGGGGGTGGACAAGAGACCCAGTACTTC. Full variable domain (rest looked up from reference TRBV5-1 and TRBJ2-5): KAGVTQTPRYLIKTRGQQVTLSCSPISGHRSVSWYQQTPGQGLQFLFEYFSETQRNKGNFPGRFSGRQFSNSRSEMNVSTLELGDSALYLCASSLSGGGQETQYFGPGTRLLVL.

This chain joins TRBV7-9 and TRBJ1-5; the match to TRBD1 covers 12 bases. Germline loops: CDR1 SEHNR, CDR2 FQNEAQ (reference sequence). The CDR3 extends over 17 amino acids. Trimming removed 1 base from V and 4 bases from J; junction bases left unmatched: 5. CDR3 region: CASSLEGQGAQNQPQHF. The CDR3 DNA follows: TGTGCCAGCAGCTTAGAGGGACAGGGGGCGCAAAATCAGCCCCAGCATTTT.

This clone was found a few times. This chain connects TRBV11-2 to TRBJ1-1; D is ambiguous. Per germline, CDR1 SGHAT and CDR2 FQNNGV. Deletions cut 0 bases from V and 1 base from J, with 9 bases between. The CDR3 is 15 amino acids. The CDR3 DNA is TGTGCCAGCAGCTTAGATCCAAGCTCGAACACTGAAGCTTTCTTT. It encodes CASSLDPSSNTEAFF.

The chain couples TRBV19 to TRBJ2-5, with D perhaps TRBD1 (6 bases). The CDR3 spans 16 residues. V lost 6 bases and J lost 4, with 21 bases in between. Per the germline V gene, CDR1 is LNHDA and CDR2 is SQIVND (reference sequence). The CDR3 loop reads CASSPGLGRGGETQYF. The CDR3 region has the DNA TGTGCCAGTAGCCCTGGGCTCGGCAGGGGTGGAGAGACCCAGTACTTC.

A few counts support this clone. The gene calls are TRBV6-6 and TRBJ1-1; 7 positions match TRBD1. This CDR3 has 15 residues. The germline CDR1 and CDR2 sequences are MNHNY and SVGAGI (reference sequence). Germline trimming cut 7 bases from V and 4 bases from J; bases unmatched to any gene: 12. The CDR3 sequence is CASTSTGTAVTEAFF. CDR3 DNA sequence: TGTGCCAGCACCTCGACCGGGACAGCCGTCACTGAAGCTTTCTTT.

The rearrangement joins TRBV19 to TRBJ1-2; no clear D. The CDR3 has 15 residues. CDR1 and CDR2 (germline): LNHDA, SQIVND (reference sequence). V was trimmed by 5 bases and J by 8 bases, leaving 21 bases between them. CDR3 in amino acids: CASSGVPDGSQGYTF. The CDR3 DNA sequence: TGTGCCAGTAGTGGTGTCCCGGACGGTTCGCAAGGCTACACCTTC.

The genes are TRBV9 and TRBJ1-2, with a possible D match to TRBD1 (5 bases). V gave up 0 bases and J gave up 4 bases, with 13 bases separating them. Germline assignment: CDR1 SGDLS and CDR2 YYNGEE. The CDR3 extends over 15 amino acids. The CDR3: CASSVAGLGTYGYTF. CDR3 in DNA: TGTGCCAGCAGCGTAGCGGGACTCGGAACCTATGGCTACACCTTC.

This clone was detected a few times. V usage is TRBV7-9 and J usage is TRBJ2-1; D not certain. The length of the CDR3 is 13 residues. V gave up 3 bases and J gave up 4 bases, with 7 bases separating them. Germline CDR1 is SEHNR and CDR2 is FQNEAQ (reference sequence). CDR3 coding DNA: TGTGCCAGCAGCTTTTTCGGTTACAATGAGCAGTTCTTC. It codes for CASSFFGYNEQFF.

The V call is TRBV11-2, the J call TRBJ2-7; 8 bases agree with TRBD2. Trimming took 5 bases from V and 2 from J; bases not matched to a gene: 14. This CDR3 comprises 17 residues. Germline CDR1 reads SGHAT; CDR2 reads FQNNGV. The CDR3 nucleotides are TGTGCCAGCAGCCACTATAGCGGGAACCCTCTAACCTACGAGCAGTACTTC. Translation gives CASSHYSGNPLTYEQYF.

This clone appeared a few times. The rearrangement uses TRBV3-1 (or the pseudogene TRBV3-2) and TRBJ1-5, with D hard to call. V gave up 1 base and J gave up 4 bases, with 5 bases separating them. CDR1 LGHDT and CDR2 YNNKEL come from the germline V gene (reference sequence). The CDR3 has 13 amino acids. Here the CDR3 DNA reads TGTGCCAGCAGCCAAGTGGGTAATCAGCCCCAGCATTTT. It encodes CASSQVGNQPQHF.

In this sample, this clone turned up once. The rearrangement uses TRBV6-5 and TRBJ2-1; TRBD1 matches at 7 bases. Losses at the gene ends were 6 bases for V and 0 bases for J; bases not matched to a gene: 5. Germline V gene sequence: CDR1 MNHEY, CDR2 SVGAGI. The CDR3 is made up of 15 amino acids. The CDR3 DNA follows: TGTGCCAGCAGACCGACAGGGAGCTCCTACAATGAGCAGTTCTTC. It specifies CASRPTGSSYNEQFF.

CDR3 bases: TGTGCCAGTAAAAGGGGGGTGTTCGACTCTGGGGCCAACGTCCTGACTTTC. Protein product: CASKRGVFDSGANVLTF. This chain connects TRBV19 to TRBJ2-6; TRBD1 or TRBD2 may be the D gene (6 bases each). V gave up 7 bases and J gave up 0 bases, with 16 bases separating them. This CDR3 has 17 amino acids. Germline loops: CDR1 LNHDA, CDR2 SQIVND (reference sequence).

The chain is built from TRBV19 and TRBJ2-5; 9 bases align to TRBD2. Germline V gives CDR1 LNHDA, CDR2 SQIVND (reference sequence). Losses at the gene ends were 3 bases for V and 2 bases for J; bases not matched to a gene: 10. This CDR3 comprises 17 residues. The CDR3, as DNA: TGTGCCAGTAGTATGGCCGCTAGCGGGGTGTTACAAGAGACCCAGTACTTC. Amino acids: CASSMAASGVLQETQYF.

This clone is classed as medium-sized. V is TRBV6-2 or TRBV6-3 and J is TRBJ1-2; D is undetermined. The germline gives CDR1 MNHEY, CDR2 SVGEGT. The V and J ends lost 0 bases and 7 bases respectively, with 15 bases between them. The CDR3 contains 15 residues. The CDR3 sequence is CASSYSIGGQGGYTF. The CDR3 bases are TGTGCCAGCAGTTACTCGATTGGAGGGCAAGGTGGCTACACCTTC.

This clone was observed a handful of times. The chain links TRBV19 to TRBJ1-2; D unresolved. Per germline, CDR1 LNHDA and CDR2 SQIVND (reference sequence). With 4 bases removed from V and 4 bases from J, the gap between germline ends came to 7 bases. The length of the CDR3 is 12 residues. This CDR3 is CASSTIRYGYTF. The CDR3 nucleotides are TGTGCCAGTAGTACCATACGCTATGGCTACACCTTC.

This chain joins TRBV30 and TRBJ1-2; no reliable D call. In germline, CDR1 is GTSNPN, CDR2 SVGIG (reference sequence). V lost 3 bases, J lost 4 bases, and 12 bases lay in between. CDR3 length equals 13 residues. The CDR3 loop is CAWSPGPPYGYTF. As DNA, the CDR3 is TGTGCCTGGAGCCCAGGCCCCCCCTATGGCTACACCTTC.

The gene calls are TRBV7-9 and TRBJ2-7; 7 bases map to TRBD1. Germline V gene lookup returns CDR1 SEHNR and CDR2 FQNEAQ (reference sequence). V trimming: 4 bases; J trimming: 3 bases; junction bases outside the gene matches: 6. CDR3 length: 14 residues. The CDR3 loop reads CASSSGQTHYEQYF. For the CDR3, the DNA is TGTGCCAGCAGCTCGGGACAGACGCACTACGAGCAGTACTTC.

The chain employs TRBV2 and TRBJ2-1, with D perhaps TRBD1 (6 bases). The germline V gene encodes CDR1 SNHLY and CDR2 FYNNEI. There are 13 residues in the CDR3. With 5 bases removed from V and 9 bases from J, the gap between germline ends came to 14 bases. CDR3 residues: CASSRTAVGEQFF. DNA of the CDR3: TGTGCCAGCAGTAGGACAGCCGTCGGTGAGCAGTTCTTC.

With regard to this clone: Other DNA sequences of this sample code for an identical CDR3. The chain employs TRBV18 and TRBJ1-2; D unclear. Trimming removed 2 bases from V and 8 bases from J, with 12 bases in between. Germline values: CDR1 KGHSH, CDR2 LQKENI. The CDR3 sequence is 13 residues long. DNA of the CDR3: TGTGCCAGCTCACCATCCGACACTCGGGGCTACACCTTC. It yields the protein CASSPSDTRGYTF.

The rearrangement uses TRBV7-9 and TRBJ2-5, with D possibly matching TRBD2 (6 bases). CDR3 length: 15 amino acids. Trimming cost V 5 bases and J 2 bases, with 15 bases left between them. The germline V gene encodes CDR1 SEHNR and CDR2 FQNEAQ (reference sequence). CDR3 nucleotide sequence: TGTGCCAGCAGCCCCCCCGGGGGTCTTCAAGAGACCCAGTACTTC. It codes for CASSPPGGLQETQYF.

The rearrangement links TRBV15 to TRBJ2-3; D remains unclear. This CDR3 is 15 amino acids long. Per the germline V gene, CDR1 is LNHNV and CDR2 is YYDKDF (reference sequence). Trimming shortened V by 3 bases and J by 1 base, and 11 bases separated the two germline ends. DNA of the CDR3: TGTGCCACCAGCAGCCCCGACACGGGCACAGATACGCAGTATTTT. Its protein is CATSSPDTGTDTQYF.

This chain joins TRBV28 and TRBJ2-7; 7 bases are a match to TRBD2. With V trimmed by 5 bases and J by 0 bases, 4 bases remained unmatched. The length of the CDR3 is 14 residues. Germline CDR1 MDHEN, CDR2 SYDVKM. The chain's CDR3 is CASSVAGGSYEQYF. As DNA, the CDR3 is TGTGCCAGCAGTGTAGCGGGCGGCTCCTACGAGCAGTACTTC. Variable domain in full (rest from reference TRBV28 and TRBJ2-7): DVKVTQSSRYLVKRTGEKVFLECVQDMDHENMFWYRQDPGLGLRLIYFSYDVKMKEKGDIPEGYSVSREKKERFSLILESASTNQTSMYLCASSVAGGSYEQYFGPGTRLTVT.

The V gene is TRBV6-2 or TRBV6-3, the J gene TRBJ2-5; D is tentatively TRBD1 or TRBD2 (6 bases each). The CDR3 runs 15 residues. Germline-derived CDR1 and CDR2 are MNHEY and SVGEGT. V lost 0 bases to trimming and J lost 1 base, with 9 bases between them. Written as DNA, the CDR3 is TGTGCCAGCAGTTACTCGACGGGGGCCCAAGAGACCCAGTACTTC. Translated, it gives CASSYSTGAQETQYF.

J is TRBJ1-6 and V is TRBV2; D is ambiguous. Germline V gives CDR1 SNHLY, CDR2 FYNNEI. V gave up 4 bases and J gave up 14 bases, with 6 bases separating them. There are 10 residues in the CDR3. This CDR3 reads CASSVGALHF. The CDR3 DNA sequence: TGTGCCAGCAGTGTTGGGGCCCTCCACTTT.

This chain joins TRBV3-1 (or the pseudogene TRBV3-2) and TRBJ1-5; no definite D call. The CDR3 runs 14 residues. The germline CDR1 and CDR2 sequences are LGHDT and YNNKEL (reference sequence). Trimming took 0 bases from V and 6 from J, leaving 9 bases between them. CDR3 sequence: CASSQDFRAQPQHF. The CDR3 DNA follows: TGTGCCAGCAGCCAAGATTTTCGGGCTCAGCCCCAGCATTTT.

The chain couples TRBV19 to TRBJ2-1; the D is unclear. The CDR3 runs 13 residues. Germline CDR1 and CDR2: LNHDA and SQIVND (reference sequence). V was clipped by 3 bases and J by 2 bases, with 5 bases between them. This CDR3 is CASSIRAYNEQFF. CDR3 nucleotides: TGTGCCAGTAGTATTAGGGCCTACAATGAGCAGTTCTTC.

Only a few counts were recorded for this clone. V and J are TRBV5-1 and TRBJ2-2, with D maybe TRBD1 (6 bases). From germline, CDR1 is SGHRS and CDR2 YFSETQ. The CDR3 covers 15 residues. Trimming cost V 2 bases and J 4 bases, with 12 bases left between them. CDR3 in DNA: TGCGCCAGCAGCTTACGAACAGGGTCCACCGGGGAGCTGTTTTTT. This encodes CASSLRTGSTGELFF. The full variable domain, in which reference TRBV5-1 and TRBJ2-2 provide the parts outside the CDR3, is KAGVTQTPRYLIKTRGQQVTLSCSPISGHRSVSWYQQTPGQGLQFLFEYFSETQRNKGNFPGRFSGRQFSNSRSEMNVSTLELGDSALYLCASSLRTGSTGELFFGEGSRLTVL.